Listed here is a single TCR beta chain. This specimen belongs to a study of blood T cell repertoires in COVID-19. From germline, CDR1 is SEHNR and CDR2 FQNEAQ (reference sequence). Trimming stripped 1 base from V and 9 bases from J, with 9 bases between. The CDR3 loop spans 13 amino acids. TCRdb's table, derived via immunoSEQ multiplex PCR, lists solely in-frame clones and lacks some. In the table there are tens of thousands of clones, roughly 80% of which are singletons. The sequenced sample consisted of peripheral blood. The V gene is TRBV7-9, the J gene TRBJ2-2, with D unclear. The TCR was taken from a man aged 50 to 59 with active COVID-19. CDR3 coding DNA: TGTGCCAGCAGCTTAGACAACATACGGGAGCTGTTTTTT. Translation gives CASSLDNIRELFF. The variable domain in full, completed from reference TRBV7-9 and TRBJ2-2, reads DTGVSQNPRHKITKRGQNVTFRCDPISEHNRLYWYRQTLGQGPEFLTYFQNEAQLEKSRLLSDRFSAERPKGSFSTLEIQRTEQGDSAMYLCASSLDNIRELFFGEGSRLTVL.